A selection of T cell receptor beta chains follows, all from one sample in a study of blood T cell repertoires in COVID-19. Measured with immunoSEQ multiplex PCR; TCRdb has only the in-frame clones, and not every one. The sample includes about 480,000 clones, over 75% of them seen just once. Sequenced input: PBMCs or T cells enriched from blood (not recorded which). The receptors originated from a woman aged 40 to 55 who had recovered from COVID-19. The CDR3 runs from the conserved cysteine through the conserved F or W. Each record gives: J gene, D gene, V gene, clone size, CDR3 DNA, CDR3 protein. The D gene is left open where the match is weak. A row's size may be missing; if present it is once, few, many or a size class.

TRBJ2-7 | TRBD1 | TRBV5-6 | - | TGTGCCAGCGCCTGGACAGGGCGGTCCGGCGAGCAGTACTTC | CASAWTGRSGEQYF
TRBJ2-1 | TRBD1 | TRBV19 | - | TGTGCCAGTAGCCTCCGGGACAGGGTGAAGTTCTTC | CASSLRDRVKFF
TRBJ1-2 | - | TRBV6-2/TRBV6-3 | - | TGTGCCAGCAGTCTACCACCGGGACTCGGCTACACCTTC | CASSLPPGLGYTF
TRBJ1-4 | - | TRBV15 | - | TGTGCCACCAGCAGAGCTATGAATGAAAAACTGTTTTTT | CATSRAMNEKLFF
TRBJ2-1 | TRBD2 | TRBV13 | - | TGTGCCAGCAGAACGGGACTAGCGAACTACAATGAGCAGTTCTTC | CASRTGLANYNEQFF
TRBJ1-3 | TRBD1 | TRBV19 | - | TGTGCCAGTAGACAACAACAGGGGGACACCATATATTTT | CASRQQQGDTIYF
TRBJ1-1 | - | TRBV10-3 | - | TGTGCCATCAGTGCCGCGGACAGACAAACTGAAGCTTTCTTT | CAISAADRQTEAFF
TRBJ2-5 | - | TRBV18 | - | TGTGCCAGCTCCTTACAAGAGACCCAGTACTTC | CASSLQETQYF
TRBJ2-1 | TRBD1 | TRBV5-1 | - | TGCGCCAGCAGCTCATACTTGACAGGGGGCTCCTACAATGAGCAGTTCTTC | CASSSYLTGGSYNEQFF
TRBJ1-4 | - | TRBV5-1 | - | TGCGCCAGCTCACGGGTGATTGAGGAAAAACTGTTTTTT | CASSRVIEEKLFF
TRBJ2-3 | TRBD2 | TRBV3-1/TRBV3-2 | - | TGTGCCAGCAGCCAAGTAGGGACTAGCGGGACCGGCCGGACAGATACGCAGTATTTT | CASSQVGTSGTGRTDTQYF
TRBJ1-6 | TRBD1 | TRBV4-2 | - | TGTGCCAGCAGCCAAGCGCCCAACGGACAGGGTAAAGAAAATTCACCCCTCCACTTT | CASSQAPNGQGKENSPLHF
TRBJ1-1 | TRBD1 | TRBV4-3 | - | TGCGCCAGCAGCCAAGAACGACAGGGGCTCACTGAAGCTTTCTTT | CASSQERQGLTEAFF
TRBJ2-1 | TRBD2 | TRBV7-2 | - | TGTGCCAGCAGCTTAGCGCGGCTAGCGGGAGTAGATGAGCAGTTCTTC | CASSLARLAGVDEQFF
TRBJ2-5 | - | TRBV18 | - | TGTGCCAGCTCACCACTCCAGGACAGCCAAGAGACCCAGTACTTC | CASSPLQDSQETQYF
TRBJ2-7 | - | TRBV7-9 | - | TGTGCCAGCAGCCACATCGACAGCCCCTACGAGCAGTACTTC | CASSHIDSPYEQYF
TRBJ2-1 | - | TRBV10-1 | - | TGCGCCAGCAGTGAAACGCAAGCATACAATGAGCAGTTCTTC | CASSETQAYNEQFF
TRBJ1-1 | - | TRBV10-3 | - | TGTGCCATCAGTGGGGGGGGCACGGACACTGAAGCTTTCTTT | CAISGGGTDTEAFF
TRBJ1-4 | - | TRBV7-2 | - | TGTGCCAGCAGCTTAGCGTTACGGACTGCAACTAATGAAAAACTGTTTTTT | CASSLALRTATNEKLFF
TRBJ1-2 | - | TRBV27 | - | TGTGCCAGCAGTTCGGACAGTTTCGGCTATGGCTACACCTTC | CASSSDSFGYGYTF
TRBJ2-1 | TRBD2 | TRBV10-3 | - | TGTGCCACCGCCGGACTAGCGGGAGACAATGAGCAGTTCTTC | CATAGLAGDNEQFF
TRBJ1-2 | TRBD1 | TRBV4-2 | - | TGTGCCAGCAGCCAAGATAGGGACAGGGGGCGTGGTGATGGCTACACCTTC | CASSQDRDRGRGDGYTF
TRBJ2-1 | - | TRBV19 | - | TGTGCCAGTTCGCAAAAAGATGGGGGGAGCTCCTACAATGAGCAGTTCTTC | CASSQKDGGSSYNEQFF
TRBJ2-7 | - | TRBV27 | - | TGTGCCAGCAGTTTAACAGGGCCTCGCTACGAGCAGTACTTC | CASSLTGPRYEQYF
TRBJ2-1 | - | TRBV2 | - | TGTGCCAGCAGTGTCAGGGTCTCCTACAATGAGCAGTTCTTC | CASSVRVSYNEQFF
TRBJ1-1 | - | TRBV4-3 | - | TGCGCCAGCAGCCAAGATCGGAACACTGAAGCTTTCTTT | CASSQDRNTEAFF
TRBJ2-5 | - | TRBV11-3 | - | TGTGCCAGCAGAAATAGTCGACGGAGTAACGATCTCGGGACCCAGTACTTC | CASRNSRRSNDLGTQYF
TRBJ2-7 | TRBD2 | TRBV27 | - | TGTGCCAGCAGTACCTACCCGGGACTAGAGGGCAACGAGCAGTACTTC | CASSTYPGLEGNEQYF
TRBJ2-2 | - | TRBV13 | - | TGTGCCACGTTCCCGGCAGGGAAAAAAAACACCGGGGAGCTGTTTTTT | CATFPAGKKNTGELFF
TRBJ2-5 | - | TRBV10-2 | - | TGCGCCAGCAGTGAAGAGGGGAGGCCCCACATGGGCCAGTACTTC | CASSEEGRPHMGQYF
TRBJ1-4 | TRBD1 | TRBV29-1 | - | TGCAGCGTCCGGACAGGAAAGAATGAAAAACTGTTTTTT | CSVRTGKNEKLFF
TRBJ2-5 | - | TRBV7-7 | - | TGTGCTAGCAGTCCAGACAGACAAGAGACCCAGTACTTC | CASSPDRQETQYF
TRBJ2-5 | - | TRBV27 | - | TGTGCCAGCACCACCTACGCCCGGGGATCAGAGACCCAGTACTTC | CASTTYARGSETQYF
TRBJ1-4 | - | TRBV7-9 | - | TGTGCCAGCAGCTCTCGGGAGGGAGTAACTAATGAAAAACTGTTTTTT | CASSSREGVTNEKLFF
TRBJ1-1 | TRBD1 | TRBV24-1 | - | TGTGCCACCAGTGATAGACAGGGGACTGAAGCTTTCTTT | CATSDRQGTEAFF
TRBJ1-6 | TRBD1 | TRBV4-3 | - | TGCGCCAGCAGCCAAGTGTCTCAGGGGGGCTCACCCCTCCACTTT | CASSQVSQGGSPLHF
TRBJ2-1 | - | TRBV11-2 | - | TGTGTAACTAGTTCCTACAATGAGCAGTTCTTC | CVTSSYNEQFF
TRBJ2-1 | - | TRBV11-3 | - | TGTGCCAGCAGCGAGGGCAATGAGCAGTTCTTC | CASSEGNEQFF
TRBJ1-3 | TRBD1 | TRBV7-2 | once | TGTGCCAGCAGCTCTGGGACAGGACGAACTGGAAACACCATATATTTT | CASSSGTGRTGNTIYF
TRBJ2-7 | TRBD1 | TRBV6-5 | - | TGTGCCAGCAGGACAGGGTACTACGAGCAGTACTTC | CASRTGYYEQYF
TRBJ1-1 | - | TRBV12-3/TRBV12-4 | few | TGTGCCAGCAGTTTCATGCAGGGGTTCGCTTTCTTT | CASSFMQGFAFF
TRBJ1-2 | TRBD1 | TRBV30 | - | TGTGCCTGGAGGGGGGACAGTTCGAGCTATGGCTACACCTTC | CAWRGDSSSYGYTF
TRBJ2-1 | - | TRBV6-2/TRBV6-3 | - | TGTGCCAGCAGTTACTCTGGCCCCTCTTACAATGAGCAGTTCTTC | CASSYSGPSYNEQFF
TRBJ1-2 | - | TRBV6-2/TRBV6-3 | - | TGTGCCAGCAGTTACGCCGCCCTCAGGGTTAACTATGGCTACACCTTC | CASSYAALRVNYGYTF